Here is one T cell receptor (beta chain) with its context. The antigen is undetermined. This record comes from a study of T cell responses to AZD1222 COVID-19 vaccine. Germline lookup yields CDR1 SGHTA and CDR2 FQGNSA. V lost 5 bases, J lost 4 bases, and 17 bases lay in between. The CDR3 extends over 15 amino acids. Here immunoSEQ multiplex PCR was the method, and the copy in TCRdb shows in-frame clones only, minus some. The sample records about 180,000 clones, approximately 90% being singletons. Study conclusions and caveats: Epitopes outside B.1.351 and B.1.1.7 mutated regions reportedly drew nearly half of spike TCRs. Across the whole spike, CD4 TCRs peaked at regions 160-218 and 743-854.

Sequences were derived from peripheral blood, sampled on day 0 of AZD1222 vaccination. The chain carries TRBV7-2 and TRBJ1-1; D may be TRBD1 (6 bases). This clonotype was sampled from an adult in good health. The CDR3 coding sequence is TGTGCCAGCAGCAAGGGACACCCGGTGGGCACTGAAGCTTTCTTT. Amino acid sequence: CASSKGHPVGTEAFF.